The entry below gives a single T cell receptor beta chain sequence along with its context. No antigen is known for it. Using immunoSEQ multiplex PCR, the repertoire was profiled, and TCRdb retains in-frame clones only, with some absent. The table includes approximately 150,000 clones, 90% detected once. The data were obtained in a study of T cell responses to AZD1222 COVID-19 vaccine. The CDR3 is 15 residues long. The germline V gene has CDR1 SGHRS and CDR2 YFSETQ. Deletions cut 3 bases from V and 2 bases from J, with 13 bases between. Overall study findings and caveats: Spike was spanned by vaccine-associated CD4 TCRs, with dominance at 160-218 and 743-854. Close to half of spike-specific TCRs reportedly recognize unmutated variant regions.

The clonotype was recovered from an adult who received the AZD1222 COVID-19 vaccine. The sequencing here drew on peripheral blood, taken 28 days after the second AZD1222 dose. The genes are TRBV5-1 and TRBJ2-3; TRBD2 is a possible D gene (6 bases). As DNA, the CDR3 is TGCGCCAGCAGCTCCGGAGGGGTTCCCACAGATACGCAGTATTTT. Translated, it gives CASSSGGVPTDTQYF. Looking up the rest from reference TRBV5-1 and TRBJ2-3 gives the full variable domain: KAGVTQTPRYLIKTRGQQVTLSCSPISGHRSVSWYQQTPGQGLQFLFEYFSETQRNKGNFPGRFSGRQFSNSRSEMNVSTLELGDSALYLCASSSGGVPTDTQYFGPGTRLTVL.